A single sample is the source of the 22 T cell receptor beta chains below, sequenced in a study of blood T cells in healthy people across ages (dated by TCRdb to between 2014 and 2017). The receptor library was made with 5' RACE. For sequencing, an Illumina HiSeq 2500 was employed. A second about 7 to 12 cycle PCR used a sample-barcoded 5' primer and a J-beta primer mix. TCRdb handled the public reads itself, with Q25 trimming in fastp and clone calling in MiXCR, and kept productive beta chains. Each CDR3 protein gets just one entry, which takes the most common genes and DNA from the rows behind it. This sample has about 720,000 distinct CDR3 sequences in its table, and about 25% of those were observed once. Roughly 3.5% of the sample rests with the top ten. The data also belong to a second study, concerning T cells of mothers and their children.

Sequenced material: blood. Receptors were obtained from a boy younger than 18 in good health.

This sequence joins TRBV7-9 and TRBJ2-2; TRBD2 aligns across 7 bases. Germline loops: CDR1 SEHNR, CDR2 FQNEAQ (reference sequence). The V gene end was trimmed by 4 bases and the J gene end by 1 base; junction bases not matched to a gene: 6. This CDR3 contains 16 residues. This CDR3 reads CASSSETSRNTGELFF. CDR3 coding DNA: TGTGCCAGCAGCTCCGAGACTAGCAGGAACACCGGGGAGCTGTTTTTT.

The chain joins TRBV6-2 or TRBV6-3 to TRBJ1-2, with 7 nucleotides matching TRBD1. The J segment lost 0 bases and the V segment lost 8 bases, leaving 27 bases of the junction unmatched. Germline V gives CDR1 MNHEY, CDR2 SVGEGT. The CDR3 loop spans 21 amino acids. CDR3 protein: CASSTQEPGTARRGANYGYTF. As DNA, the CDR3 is TGTGCCAGCTCGACTCAGGAGCCAGGGACAGCCCGAAGGGGAGCTAACTATGGCTACACCTTC.

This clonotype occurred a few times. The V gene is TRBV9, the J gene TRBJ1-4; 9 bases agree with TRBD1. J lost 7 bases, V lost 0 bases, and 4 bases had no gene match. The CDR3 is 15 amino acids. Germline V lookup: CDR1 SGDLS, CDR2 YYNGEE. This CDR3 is CASSVGDRVGEKLFF. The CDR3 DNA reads TGTGCCAGCAGCGTAGGGGACAGGGTTGGTGAAAAACTGTTTTTT.

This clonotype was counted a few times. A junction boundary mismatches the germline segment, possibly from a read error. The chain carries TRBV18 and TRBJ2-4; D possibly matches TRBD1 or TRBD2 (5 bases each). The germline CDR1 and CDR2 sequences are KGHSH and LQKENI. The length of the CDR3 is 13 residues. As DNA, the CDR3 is TGTGCCAGCTCCCCACTTGGGGGTGACATTCAGTACTTC. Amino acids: CASSPLGGDIQYF.

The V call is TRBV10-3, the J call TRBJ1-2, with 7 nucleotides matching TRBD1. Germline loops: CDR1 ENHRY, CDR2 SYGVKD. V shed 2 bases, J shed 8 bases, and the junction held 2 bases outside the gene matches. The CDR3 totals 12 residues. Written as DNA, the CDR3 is TGTGCCATCAGTGAGAGGGGGCAAGGCTACACCTTC. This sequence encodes CAISERGQGYTF.

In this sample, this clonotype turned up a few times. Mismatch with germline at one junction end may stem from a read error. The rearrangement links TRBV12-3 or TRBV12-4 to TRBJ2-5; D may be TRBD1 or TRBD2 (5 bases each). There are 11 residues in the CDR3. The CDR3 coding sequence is TGTGCCAGCAGTTTAGGGGGGTTAGAGGACTTC. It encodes CASSLGGLEDF.

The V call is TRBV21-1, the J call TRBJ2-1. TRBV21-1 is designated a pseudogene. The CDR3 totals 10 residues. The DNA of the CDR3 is TGTGCCAGCAGATTCTTTGAGCAGTTCTTC. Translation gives CASRFFEQFF.

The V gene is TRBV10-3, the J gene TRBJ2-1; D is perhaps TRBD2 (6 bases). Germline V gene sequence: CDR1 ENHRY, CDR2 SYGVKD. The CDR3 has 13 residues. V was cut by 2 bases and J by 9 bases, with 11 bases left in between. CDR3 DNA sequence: TGTGCCATCAGTGAGCTGCGGGGAAGTGAGCAGTTCTTC. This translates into CAISELRGSEQFF.

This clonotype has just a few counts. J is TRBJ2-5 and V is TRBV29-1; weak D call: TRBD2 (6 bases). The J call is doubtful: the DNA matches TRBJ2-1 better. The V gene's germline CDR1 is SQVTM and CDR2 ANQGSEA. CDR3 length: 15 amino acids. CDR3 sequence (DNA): TGCAGCTTCCTACCCCTGGCGGAGGGCTACAATGAGCAGTTCTTC. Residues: CSFLPLAEGYNEQFF.

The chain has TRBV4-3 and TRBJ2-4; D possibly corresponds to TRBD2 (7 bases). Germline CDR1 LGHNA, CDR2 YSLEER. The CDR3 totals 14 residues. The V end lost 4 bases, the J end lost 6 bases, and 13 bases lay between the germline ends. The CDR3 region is CASSLGGQGNIQYF. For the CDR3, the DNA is TGCGCCAGCAGCCTGGGGGGGCAAGGAAACATTCAGTACTTC.

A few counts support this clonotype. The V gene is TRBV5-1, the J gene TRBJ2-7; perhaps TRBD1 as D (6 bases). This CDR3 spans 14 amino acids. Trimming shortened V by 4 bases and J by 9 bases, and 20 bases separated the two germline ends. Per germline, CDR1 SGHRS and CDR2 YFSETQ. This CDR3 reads CASSHGTPNLGQYF. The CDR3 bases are TGCGCCAGCAGCCACGGGACACCAAACTTAGGGCAGTACTTC.

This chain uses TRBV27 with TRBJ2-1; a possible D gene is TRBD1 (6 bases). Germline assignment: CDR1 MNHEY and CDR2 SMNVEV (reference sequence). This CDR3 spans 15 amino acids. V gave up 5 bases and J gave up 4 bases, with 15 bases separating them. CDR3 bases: TGTGCCAGCAGTCCCCAGGGGTTGGGGTACAATGAGCAGTTCTTC. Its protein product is CASSPQGLGYNEQFF.

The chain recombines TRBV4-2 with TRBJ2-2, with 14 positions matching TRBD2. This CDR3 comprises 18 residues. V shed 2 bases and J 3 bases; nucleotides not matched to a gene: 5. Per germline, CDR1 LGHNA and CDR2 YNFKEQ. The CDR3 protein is CASSQPGLAGVHTGELFF. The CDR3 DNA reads TGTGCCAGCAGCCAACCGGGACTAGCGGGAGTGCACACCGGGGAGCTGTTTTTT.

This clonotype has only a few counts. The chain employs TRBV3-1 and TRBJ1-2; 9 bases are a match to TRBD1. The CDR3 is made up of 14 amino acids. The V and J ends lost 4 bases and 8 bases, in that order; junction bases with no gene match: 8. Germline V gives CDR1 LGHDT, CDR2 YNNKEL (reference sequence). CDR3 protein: CASSPADRGRGYTF. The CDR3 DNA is TGTGCCAGCAGCCCCGCGGACAGGGGCCGGGGCTACACCTTC.

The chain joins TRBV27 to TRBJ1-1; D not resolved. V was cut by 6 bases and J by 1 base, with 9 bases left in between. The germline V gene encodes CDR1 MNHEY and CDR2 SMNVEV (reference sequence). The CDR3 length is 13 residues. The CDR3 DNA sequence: TGTGCCAGCAGATGGGAAGGGAACACTGAAGCTTTCTTT. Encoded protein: CASRWEGNTEAFF.

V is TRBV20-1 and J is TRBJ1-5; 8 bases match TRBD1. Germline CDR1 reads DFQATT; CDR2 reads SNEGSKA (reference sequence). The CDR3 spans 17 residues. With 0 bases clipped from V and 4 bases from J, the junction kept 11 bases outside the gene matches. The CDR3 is CSARDDSVRTGNQPQHF. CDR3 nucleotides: TGCAGTGCTAGAGATGATTCGGTGCGGACAGGGAATCAGCCCCAGCATTTT.

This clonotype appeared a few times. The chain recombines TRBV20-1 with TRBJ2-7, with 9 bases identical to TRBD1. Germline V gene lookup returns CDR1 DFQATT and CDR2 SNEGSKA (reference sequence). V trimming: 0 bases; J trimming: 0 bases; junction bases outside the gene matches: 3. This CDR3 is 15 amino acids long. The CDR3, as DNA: TGCAGTGCTAGAGATAGACAGGGGGTCTCCTACGAGCAGTACTTC. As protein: CSARDRQGVSYEQYF.

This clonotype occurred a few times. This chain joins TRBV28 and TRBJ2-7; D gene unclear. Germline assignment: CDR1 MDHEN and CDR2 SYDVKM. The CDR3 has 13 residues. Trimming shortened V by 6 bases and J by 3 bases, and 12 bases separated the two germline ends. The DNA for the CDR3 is TGTGCCAGCAGCCCCGTAGAATACTACGAGCAGTACTTC. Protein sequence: CASSPVEYYEQYF.

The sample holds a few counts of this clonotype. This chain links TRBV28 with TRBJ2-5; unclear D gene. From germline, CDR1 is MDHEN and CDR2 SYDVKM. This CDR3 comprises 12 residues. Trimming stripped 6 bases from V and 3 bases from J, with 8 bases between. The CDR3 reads CASSRLKETQYF. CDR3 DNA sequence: TGTGCCAGCAGCCGATTGAAAGAGACCCAGTACTTC.

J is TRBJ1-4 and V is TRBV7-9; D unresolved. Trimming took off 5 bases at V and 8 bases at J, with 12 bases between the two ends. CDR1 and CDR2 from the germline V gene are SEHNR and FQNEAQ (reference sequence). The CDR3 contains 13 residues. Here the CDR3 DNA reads TGTGCCAGCAGCCAAACAGCGAGGGAAAAACTGTTTTTT. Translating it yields CASSQTAREKLFF.

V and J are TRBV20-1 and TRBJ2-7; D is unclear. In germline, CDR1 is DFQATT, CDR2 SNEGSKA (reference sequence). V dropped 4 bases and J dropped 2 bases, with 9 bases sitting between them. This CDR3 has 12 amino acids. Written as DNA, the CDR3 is TGCAGTGCTAAGGGTAGCACCTACGAGCAGTACTTC. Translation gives CSAKGSTYEQYF.

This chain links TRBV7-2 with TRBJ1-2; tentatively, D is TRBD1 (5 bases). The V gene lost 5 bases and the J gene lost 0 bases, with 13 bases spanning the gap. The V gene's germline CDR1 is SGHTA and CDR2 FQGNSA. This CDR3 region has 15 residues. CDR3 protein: CASSSRRQTNYGYTF. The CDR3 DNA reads TGTGCCAGCAGCAGTCGTAGACAGACTAACTATGGCTACACCTTC. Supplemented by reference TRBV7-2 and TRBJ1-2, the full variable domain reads GAGVSQSPSNKVTEKGKDVELRCDPISGHTALYWYRQSLGQGLEFLIYFQGNSAPDKSGLPSDRFSAERTGGSVSTLTIQRTQQEDSAVYLCASSSRRQTNYGYTFGSGTRLTVV.